The clone carrying this T cell receptor (beta chain) shows up as medium-sized by frequency. The libraries of TRB cDNA were prepared using 5' RACE with UMI labels. For each CDR3 protein, TCRdb gives one entry from its re-call of the 5' RACE reads, without DNA. This sample's clone table lists around 7,400 distinct CDR3 sequences. The data derive from a study of CXCR3-negative and CXCR3-positive naive CD8 T cells. This CDR3 region has 11 residues. Per germline, CDR1 SQVTM and CDR2 ANQGSEA. Sequencing was done on a sample of naive CXCR3- CD8+ T cells from blood. Subset here: CD45RO-CCR7+CD27+CD95- naive CD8+ T cells lacking CXCR3 (TNR3-). The gene calls are TRBV29-1 and TRBJ2-7; TCRdb indicates TRBD1, and absent DNA this call remains unverified. The origin of this receptor is a human donor in good health. Some clones in this sample may be carry-over from other donors' samples. CDR3 sequence reads: CSVAGGYEQYF.